These T cell receptor beta chains were read from a single sample in a study of radiotherapy plus CTLA-4 blockade in lung cancer. Measured with immunoSEQ multiplex PCR; TCRdb has only the in-frame clones, and not every one. The table has roughly 32,000 clones, roughly four fifths seen once. The sample in question was peripheral blood, obtained from a patient treated with radiotherapy plus ipilimumab. Every receptor here comes from a human donor with non-small cell lung cancer that progressed on radiotherapy plus ipilimumab. The CDR3 runs from the conserved cysteine through the conserved F or W. A D gene is named only where the DNA matches it firmly. Only part of the rows carry a size: once, few, many, or a class if the clone is expanded.

D gene: TRBD1
J gene: TRBJ1-5
V gene: TRBV5-6
clone size: -
CDR3 DNA: TGTGCCAGCAGCCGGGACAGGGAGGAGCCCCAGCATTTT
CDR3 protein: CASSRDREEPQHF

D gene: TRBD2
J gene: TRBJ2-7
V gene: TRBV9
clone size: -
CDR3 DNA: TGTGCCAGCAGCGGGACTAGTCCCCACGAGCAGTACTTC
CDR3 protein: CASSGTSPHEQYF

D gene: TRBD1
J gene: TRBJ1-5
V gene: TRBV4-3
clone size: -
CDR3 DNA: TGCGCCAGCAGCCAAGATCAGGGGGGAGATCAGCCCCAGCATTTT
CDR3 protein: CASSQDQGGDQPQHF

D gene: TRBD2
J gene: TRBJ2-1
V gene: TRBV5-1
clone size: -
CDR3 DNA: TGCGCCAGCTCCCTAGCGGGAGCTTACAATGAGCAGTTCTTC
CDR3 protein: CASSLAGAYNEQFF

D gene: -
J gene: TRBJ2-7
V gene: TRBV10-3
clone size: -
CDR3 DNA: TGTGCCATCAGTGGAGGAGATCCCCTTTACGAGCAGTACTTC
CDR3 protein: CAISGGDPLYEQYF

D gene: -
J gene: TRBJ2-7
V gene: TRBV21-1
clone size: -
CDR3 DNA: TGTGCCAGCAGCCGACTACGACCTCTCGAGGCCTACGAGCAGTACTTC
CDR3 protein: CASSRLRPLEAYEQYF

D gene: -
J gene: TRBJ2-3
V gene: TRBV5-1
clone size: -
CDR3 DNA: TGCGCCAGCAGCTTGGGGGACAATAGGGCCACAGATACGCAGTATTTT
CDR3 protein: CASSLGDNRATDTQYF

D gene: -
J gene: TRBJ2-2
V gene: TRBV7-3
clone size: -
CDR3 DNA: TGTGCCAGCAGCTTAAAGGGTGGAGCAGGCAACACCGGGGAGCTGTTTTTT
CDR3 protein: CASSLKGGAGNTGELFF

D gene: TRBD1
J gene: TRBJ1-1
V gene: TRBV7-6
clone size: -
CDR3 DNA: TGTGCCAGCAGCTCGACAGGGGGCTATGCTGAAGCTTTCTTT
CDR3 protein: CASSSTGGYAEAFF

D gene: -
J gene: TRBJ2-3
V gene: TRBV19
clone size: few
CDR3 DNA: TGTGCCTCTGGCCTAACGAGCACAGATACGCAGTATTTT
CDR3 protein: CASGLTSTDTQYF

D gene: -
J gene: TRBJ1-2
V gene: TRBV11-2
clone size: -
CDR3 DNA: TGTGCCAGCAGCTTAAATAGGGGCGAAGTTTATGGCTACACCTTC
CDR3 protein: CASSLNRGEVYGYTF

D gene: TRBD2
J gene: TRBJ2-1
V gene: TRBV10-3
clone size: -
CDR3 DNA: TGTGCCATCAGTGCAGGACTAGCGGGAGGAGGAGAGCAGTTCTTC
CDR3 protein: CAISAGLAGGGEQFF

D gene: -
J gene: TRBJ2-7
V gene: TRBV16
clone size: -
CDR3 DNA: TGTGCCAGCAGCCCGGACTCGGGAGCCTACGAGCAGTACTTC
CDR3 protein: CASSPDSGAYEQYF

D gene: TRBD1
J gene: TRBJ2-3
V gene: TRBV7-2
clone size: -
CDR3 DNA: TGTGCCAGCAGCTTCCATGGGACAGGGGGAACAGATACGCAGTATTTT
CDR3 protein: CASSFHGTGGTDTQYF

D gene: TRBD1
J gene: TRBJ1-5
V gene: TRBV18
clone size: few
CDR3 DNA: TGTGCCAGCTCACCAGGCTCGGGTGGGACAGGGTATGAGCCCCAGCATTTT
CDR3 protein: CASSPGSGGTGYEPQHF

D gene: -
J gene: TRBJ2-7
V gene: TRBV6-5
clone size: few
CDR3 DNA: TGTGCCAGCAGTTACTCTGGGAGGCTGTACGAGCAGTACTTC
CDR3 protein: CASSYSGRLYEQYF

D gene: -
J gene: TRBJ2-7
V gene: TRBV19
clone size: few
CDR3 DNA: TGTGCCAGTCTCGGGGGGCGTGAGTTCGAGCAGTACTTC
CDR3 protein: CASLGGREFEQYF

D gene: TRBD1
J gene: TRBJ2-5
V gene: TRBV6-5
clone size: -
CDR3 DNA: TGTGCCAGCAGGCTCGGGACAGGCCAGTTGGAGACCCAGTACTTC
CDR3 protein: CASRLGTGQLETQYF

D gene: TRBD2
J gene: TRBJ2-7
V gene: TRBV5-4
clone size: -
CDR3 DNA: TGTGCCAGCAGCACCCGGACTAGCGGGAGTATCGAGCAGTACTTC
CDR3 protein: CASSTRTSGSIEQYF

D gene: -
J gene: TRBJ2-2
V gene: TRBV6-5
clone size: -
CDR3 DNA: TGTGCCAGCAGTTACGGGACTTTGGGAACCGGGGAGCTGTTTTTT
CDR3 protein: CASSYGTLGTGELFF

D gene: -
J gene: TRBJ1-4
V gene: TRBV7-9
clone size: -
CDR3 DNA: TGTGCCAGCAGCCCCACGATGACCGAAAAACTGTTTTTT
CDR3 protein: CASSPTMTEKLFF

D gene: -
J gene: TRBJ2-3
V gene: TRBV30
clone size: -
CDR3 DNA: TGTGCCTGGAGCCTGGGGGATACGCAGTATTTT
CDR3 protein: CAWSLGDTQYF

D gene: -
J gene: TRBJ2-2
V gene: TRBV7-9
clone size: -
CDR3 DNA: TGTGCCAGCAGCTTAGGGGGGAACACCGGGGAGCTGTTTTTT
CDR3 protein: CASSLGGNTGELFF

D gene: -
J gene: TRBJ2-3
V gene: TRBV6-5
clone size: -
CDR3 DNA: TGTGCCAGCAGTCCCTTGGCCGACACAGATACGCAGTATTTT
CDR3 protein: CASSPLADTDTQYF

D gene: -
J gene: TRBJ2-7
V gene: TRBV4-1
clone size: few
CDR3 DNA: TGCGCCAGCAGCCAATTTCACGGGAGAGGCTACGAGCAGTACTTC
CDR3 protein: CASSQFHGRGYEQYF

D gene: -
J gene: TRBJ1-1
V gene: TRBV6-6
clone size: -
CDR3 DNA: TGTGCCAGCAGCCGATTCACAGGGACAATGAACACTGAAGCTTTCTTT
CDR3 protein: CASSRFTGTMNTEAFF

D gene: -
J gene: TRBJ1-2
V gene: TRBV7-8
clone size: -
CDR3 DNA: TGTGCCAGCAGGCTCGGGACCGAAGCTAACTATGGCTACACCTTC
CDR3 protein: CASRLGTEANYGYTF

D gene: -
J gene: TRBJ2-7
V gene: TRBV5-1
clone size: -
CDR3 DNA: TGCGCCAGCAGGTCTGGTGCGAGGGCCTACGAGCAGTACTTC
CDR3 protein: CASRSGARAYEQYF

D gene: -
J gene: TRBJ1-6
V gene: TRBV9
clone size: -
CDR3 DNA: TGTGCCAGCAGCGTAGATCCCTCGACAGGCGGCGAGAATTCACCCCTCCACTTT
CDR3 protein: CASSVDPSTGGENSPLHF

D gene: -
J gene: TRBJ1-4
V gene: TRBV4-1
clone size: -
CDR3 DNA: TGCGCCAGCAGCCAAGATGTAGCGGGACGAGGGAATGAAAAACTGTTTTTT
CDR3 protein: CASSQDVAGRGNEKLFF

D gene: -
J gene: TRBJ2-5
V gene: TRBV6-6
clone size: -
CDR3 DNA: TGTGCCAGCAGTGTCAGAGAGACCCAGTACTTC
CDR3 protein: CASSVRETQYF

D gene: -
J gene: TRBJ2-1
V gene: TRBV10-2
clone size: -
CDR3 DNA: TGCGCCAGCCGGGGCGAGAGGCGGGAGAGGGGGAATGAGCAGTTCTTC
CDR3 protein: CASRGERRERGNEQFF

D gene: -
J gene: TRBJ1-4
V gene: TRBV7-9
clone size: -
CDR3 DNA: TGTGCCAGTCAGGGGTTTGGGATGGAAAAACTGTTTTTT
CDR3 protein: CASQGFGMEKLFF

D gene: -
J gene: TRBJ1-2
V gene: TRBV27
clone size: once
CDR3 DNA: TGTGCCAGCAGTTTAGGGGGTAACTATGGCTACACCTTC
CDR3 protein: CASSLGGNYGYTF

D gene: TRBD1
J gene: TRBJ2-5
V gene: TRBV28
clone size: -
CDR3 DNA: TGTGCCAGCAGTTTCCCCCTGACAGGGAAAGAGACCCAGTACTTC
CDR3 protein: CASSFPLTGKETQYF

D gene: TRBD2
J gene: TRBJ2-1
V gene: TRBV6-1
clone size: -
CDR3 DNA: TGTGCCAGCAGTAAGGGACTAGCGGGAGTAGGTGAGCAGTTCTTC
CDR3 protein: CASSKGLAGVGEQFF

D gene: -
J gene: TRBJ2-1
V gene: TRBV11-2
clone size: -
CDR3 DNA: TGTGCCAGCAGCTCTCGGACTACCCCGCTCTACAATGAGCAGTTCTTC
CDR3 protein: CASSSRTTPLYNEQFF

D gene: TRBD2
J gene: TRBJ2-3
V gene: TRBV9
clone size: -
CDR3 DNA: TGTGCCAGCAGCGTACGGAGCGGGAGGACAGATACGCAGTATTTT
CDR3 protein: CASSVRSGRTDTQYF

D gene: -
J gene: TRBJ2-7
V gene: TRBV11-2
clone size: few
CDR3 DNA: TGTGCCAGCAGCTCTTCCCCTCGCACGGAGCAGTACTTC
CDR3 protein: CASSSSPRTEQYF

D gene: -
J gene: TRBJ1-2
V gene: TRBV29-1
clone size: -
CDR3 DNA: TGCAGCGTCGGGGGGGGGAACTATGGCTACACCTTC
CDR3 protein: CSVGGGNYGYTF

D gene: -
J gene: TRBJ2-7
V gene: TRBV4-1
clone size: -
CDR3 DNA: TGCGCCAGCAGCCAAGATACATACGAGCAGTACTTC
CDR3 protein: CASSQDTYEQYF

D gene: -
J gene: TRBJ1-2
V gene: TRBV7-2
clone size: once
CDR3 DNA: TGTGCCAGCAGCTTGGGGGTTGGCTATGGCTACACCTTC
CDR3 protein: CASSLGVGYGYTF

D gene: -
J gene: TRBJ1-6
V gene: TRBV21-1
clone size: -
CDR3 DNA: TGTGCCAGCAGCAAAGCCGGGACAGGGGCCAATTCACCCCTCCACTTT
CDR3 protein: CASSKAGTGANSPLHF

D gene: TRBD2
J gene: TRBJ2-2
V gene: TRBV7-2
clone size: few
CDR3 DNA: TGTGCCAGCAGCACTAGCGGGGGGGCTGGAACCGGGGAGCTGTTTTTT
CDR3 protein: CASSTSGGAGTGELFF

D gene: -
J gene: TRBJ2-1
V gene: TRBV28
clone size: -
CDR3 DNA: TGTGCCAGCAGTAGGCCGGAGAACAATGAGCAGTTCTTC
CDR3 protein: CASSRPENNEQFF

D gene: -
J gene: TRBJ2-5
V gene: TRBV6-6
clone size: -
CDR3 DNA: TGTGCCAGCAGTTATGGAGGGGAAGAGACCCAGTACTTC
CDR3 protein: CASSYGGEETQYF

D gene: TRBD1
J gene: TRBJ1-5
V gene: TRBV6-5
clone size: -
CDR3 DNA: TGTGCCAGCAGTTTGACAGGGAATCAGCCCCAGCATTTT
CDR3 protein: CASSLTGNQPQHF

D gene: -
J gene: TRBJ1-1
V gene: TRBV6-5
clone size: -
CDR3 DNA: TGTGCCAGCAGTTACTTGGGACTCGCTTTCTTT
CDR3 protein: CASSYLGLAFF

D gene: -
J gene: TRBJ2-7
V gene: TRBV5-5
clone size: -
CDR3 DNA: TGTGCCAGCAGCCTGAGGGGGTCTGGCGAGCAGTACTTC
CDR3 protein: CASSLRGSGEQYF

D gene: -
J gene: TRBJ2-3
V gene: TRBV7-9
clone size: -
CDR3 DNA: TGTGCCAGCAGCTCCCAACCGAACACAGATACGCAGTATTTT
CDR3 protein: CASSSQPNTDTQYF

D gene: TRBD2
J gene: TRBJ2-3
V gene: TRBV27
clone size: -
CDR3 DNA: TGTGCCAGCTCGTCTAGCGGGAGGGTCATAGATACGCAGTATTTT
CDR3 protein: CASSSSGRVIDTQYF

D gene: TRBD1
J gene: TRBJ1-4
V gene: TRBV19
clone size: -
CDR3 DNA: TGTGCCAGTAGTGCGGGACAGATTAATAATGAAAAACTGTTTTTT
CDR3 protein: CASSAGQINNEKLFF

D gene: -
J gene: TRBJ1-2
V gene: TRBV29-1
clone size: -
CDR3 DNA: TGCCGCGGTGGGGGGGAGGGTAACTATGGCTACACCTTC
CDR3 protein: CRGGGEGNYGYTF